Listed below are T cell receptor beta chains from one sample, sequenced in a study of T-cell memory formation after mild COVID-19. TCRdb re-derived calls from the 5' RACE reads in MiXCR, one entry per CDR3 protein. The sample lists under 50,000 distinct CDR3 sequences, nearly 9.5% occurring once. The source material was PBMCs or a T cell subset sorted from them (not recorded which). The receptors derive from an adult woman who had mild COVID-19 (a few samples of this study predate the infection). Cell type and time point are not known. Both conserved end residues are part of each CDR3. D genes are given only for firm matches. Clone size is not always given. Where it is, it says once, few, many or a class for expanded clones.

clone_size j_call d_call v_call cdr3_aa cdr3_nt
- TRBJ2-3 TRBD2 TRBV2 CASSEVGGRDTQYF TGTGCCAGCAGTGAAGTGGGAGGGCGCGATACGCAGTATTTT
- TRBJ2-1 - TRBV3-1 CASSPTQRLSYNEQFF TGTGCCAGCAGCCCGACTCAGCGGTTATCGTACAATGAGCAGTTCTTC
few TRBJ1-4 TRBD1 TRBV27 CASTTRLGKPGQSNEKLFF TGTGCCAGCACCACCCGACTGGGGAAGCCGGGACAGTCCAATGAAAAACTGTTTTTT
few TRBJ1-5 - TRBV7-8 CASSSYRVGVSNQPQHF TGTGCCAGCAGCTCGTACAGGGTAGGGGTTTCTAATCAGCCCCAGCATTTT
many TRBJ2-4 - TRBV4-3 CASSHSRESSRNIQYF TGCGCCAGCAGCCATTCACGTGAGAGCTCCCGGAACATTCAGTACTTC
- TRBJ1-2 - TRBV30 CAWSVGRVDYGYTF TGTGCCTGGAGTGTAGGCAGGGTTGACTATGGCTACACCTTC
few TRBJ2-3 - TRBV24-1 CATGEGSTDTQYF TGTGCCACCGGAGAGGGAAGCACAGATACGCAGTATTTT
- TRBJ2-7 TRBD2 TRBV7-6 CASSLAAGLAGGSSSYEQYF TGTGCCAGCAGCTTAGCTGCGGGACTAGCGGGGGGCTCCAGCTCCTACGAGCAGTACTTC
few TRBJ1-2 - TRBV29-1 CSVDGQDYGYTF TGCAGCGTTGACGGTCAGGACTATGGCTACACCTTC
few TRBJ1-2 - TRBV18 CASSPPHTF TGTGCCAGCTCACCCCCTCACACCTTC
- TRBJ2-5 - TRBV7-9 CASSFIEETQYF TGTGCCAGCAGCTTTATAGAAGAGACCCAGTACTTC
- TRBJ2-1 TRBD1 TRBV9 CASSTWDSSYNEQFF TGTGCCAGCAGCACCTGGGACAGCTCCTACAATGAGCAGTTCTTC
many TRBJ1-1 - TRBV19 CASSIWGKLIQDEAFF TGTGCCAGTAGTATCTGGGGGAAACTCATTCAAGATGAAGCTTTCTTT
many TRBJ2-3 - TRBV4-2 CASSHAIGGSTDTQYF TGTGCCAGCAGCCATGCCATAGGAGGGAGCACAGATACGCAGTATTTT
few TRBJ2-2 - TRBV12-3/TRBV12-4 CASSPGGRGYTGELFF TGTGCCAGCAGTCCCGGGGGACGAGGGTACACCGGGGAGCTGTTTTTT
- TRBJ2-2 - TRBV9 CASSVDLHGELFF TGTGCCAGCAGCGTAGACTTACACGGGGAGCTGTTTTTT
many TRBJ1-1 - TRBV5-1 CASSKYGANTEAFF TGCGCCAGCAGCAAATACGGGGCGAACACTGAAGCTTTCTTT
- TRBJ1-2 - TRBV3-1 CASNSRGGYGYTF TGTGCCAGCAACTCCCGGGGTGGCTATGGCTACACCTTC
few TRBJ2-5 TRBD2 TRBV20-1 CSARASLADQETQYF TGCAGTGCTAGAGCGTCTCTAGCGGACCAAGAGACCCAGTACTTC
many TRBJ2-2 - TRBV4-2 CASSHDTRDPYTGELFF TGTGCCAGCAGCCACGACACCCGGGACCCCTACACCGGAGAGCTGTTTTTT
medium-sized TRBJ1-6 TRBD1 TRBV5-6 CASNSRTGTGFSPLHF TGTGCCAGCAACTCCCGGACGGGGACAGGGTTTTCACCCCTCCACTTT
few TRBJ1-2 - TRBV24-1 CATSDFREGTNYGYTF TGTGCCACCAGTGATTTTCGGGAGGGGACTAACTATGGCTACACCTTC
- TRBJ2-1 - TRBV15 CATSKAAHNEQFF TGTGCCACCAGCAAGGCAGCCCACAATGAGCAGTTCTTC
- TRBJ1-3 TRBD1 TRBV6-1 CASSPRTGQGQYF TGTGCCAGCAGTCCTCGGACGGGACAGGGCCAATATTTT
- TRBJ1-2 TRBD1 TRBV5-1 CASSLAGTGAQSHYGYTF TGCGCCAGCAGCTTGGCCGGGACAGGGGCTCAAAGCCACTATGGCTACACCTTC
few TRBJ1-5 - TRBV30 CAWSGTHNQPQHF TGTGCCTGGAGTGGCACCCACAATCAGCCCCAGCATTTT
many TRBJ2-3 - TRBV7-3 CASSLRDSADTQYF TGTGCCAGCAGCCTAAGGGACTCCGCGGATACGCAGTATTTT
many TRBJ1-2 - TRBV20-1 CSASRARVVGYTF TGCAGTGCTAGTCGGGCCAGGGTAGTTGGCTACACCTTC
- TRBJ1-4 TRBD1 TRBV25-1 CASSESVSGQGNEKLFF TGTGCCAGCAGTGAATCAGTTTCGGGACAGGGGAATGAAAAACTGTTTTTT